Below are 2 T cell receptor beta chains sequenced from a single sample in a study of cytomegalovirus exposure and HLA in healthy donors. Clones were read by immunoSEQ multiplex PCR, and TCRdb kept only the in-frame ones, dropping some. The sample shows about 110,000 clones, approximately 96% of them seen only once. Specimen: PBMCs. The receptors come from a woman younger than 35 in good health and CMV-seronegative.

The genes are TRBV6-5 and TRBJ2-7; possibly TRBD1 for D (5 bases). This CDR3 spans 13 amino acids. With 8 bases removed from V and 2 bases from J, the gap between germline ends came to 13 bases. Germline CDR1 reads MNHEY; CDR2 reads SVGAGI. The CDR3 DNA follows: TGTGCCAGCCTAGGGCAGGGCACCTACGAGCAGTACTTC. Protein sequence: CASLGQGTYEQYF.

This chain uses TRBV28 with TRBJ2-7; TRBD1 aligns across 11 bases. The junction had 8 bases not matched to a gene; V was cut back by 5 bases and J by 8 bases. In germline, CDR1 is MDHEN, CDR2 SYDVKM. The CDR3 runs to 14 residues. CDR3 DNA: TGTGCCAGCAGTACCCCGGACAGGGGGCTCAAGCAGTACTTC. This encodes CASSTPDRGLKQYF.